The sequence of this TCR beta chain was determined in a study of PD-L1 blockade in urothelial cancer. Sequencing used immunoSEQ multiplex PCR; TCRdb keeps in-frame clones, though not all of them. The top ten clones hold more than 30% of a sample with roughly 32,000 clones, approximately 82% of them seen once. The sample holds a few counts of this clone. The germline gene is not matched at one end of the junction; a read error may be the cause. CDR1 is SSHAT and CDR2 is FNYEAQ in the germline V gene (reference sequence). This CDR3 is 15 amino acids long. The chain couples TRBV7-7 to TRBJ2-2; 9 positions match TRBD2. The sample in question was PBMCs, obtained around atezolizumab (anti-PD-L1) treatment. The receptor was derived from a man in his 60s with urothelial cancer. The DNA for the CDR3 is TGTGCTAGCAGCCATAGCGGGAGTTTTAACGGGGAGCTGTTTTTT. Its translation: CASSHSGSFNGELFF.